These T cell receptor beta chains were read from a single sample in a study of regulatory T cells in long-lasting Graves disease. One entry per CDR3 protein, called by TCRdb with MiXCR from the multiplex PCR reads. Altogether some 420,000 distinct CDR3 sequences are present, roughly 22% being singletons, with the ten largest covering over 10%. Sequencing was performed on peripheral blood mononuclear cells (PBMCs), taken when the disease was refractory, from a patient treated with antithyroid drugs. The receptor set was obtained from a female donor with Graves disease. CDR3s include the opening cysteine and the closing phenylalanine or tryptophan. D genes are given only for firm matches. Only part of the rows carry a size: once, few, many, or a class if the clone is expanded.

J gene: TRBJ1-5
clone size: many
D gene: .
V gene: TRBV28
CDR3 protein: CASTPGTVQPQHF
CDR3 DNA: TGTGCCAGCACCCCGGGGACCGTTCAGCCCCAGCATTTT

J gene: TRBJ2-2
clone size: .
D gene: .
V gene: TRBV28
CDR3 protein: CASRRGGFVGELFF
CDR3 DNA: TGTGCCAGCAGACGTGGCGGGTTCGTGGGGGAGCTGTTTTTT

J gene: TRBJ2-4
clone size: many
D gene: .
V gene: TRBV15
CDR3 protein: CATSSLRDIQYF
CDR3 DNA: TGTGCCACCAGCAGTTTACGGGACATTCAGTACTTC

J gene: TRBJ2-5
clone size: many
D gene: TRBD2
V gene: TRBV6-2/TRBV6-3
CDR3 protein: CASSPPGLAETQYF
CDR3 DNA: TGTGCCAGCAGTCCACCGGGACTAGCAGAGACCCAGTACTTC

J gene: TRBJ2-7
clone size: many
D gene: .
V gene: TRBV19
CDR3 protein: CASRPELGEQYF
CDR3 DNA: TGTGCCAGTAGACCGGAACTGGGCGAGCAGTACTTC

J gene: TRBJ1-6
clone size: many
D gene: TRBD1
V gene: TRBV20-1
CDR3 protein: CSARTTGPNSPLHF
CDR3 DNA: TGCAGTGCTAGAACGACAGGGCCTAATTCACCCCTCCACTTT

J gene: TRBJ1-3
clone size: few
D gene: .
V gene: TRBV7-2
CDR3 protein: CASSSGTYSGNTIYF
CDR3 DNA: TGTGCCAGCAGTTCCGGGACCTACTCTGGAAACACCATATATTTT

J gene: TRBJ2-5
clone size: few
D gene: TRBD1
V gene: TRBV3-1
CDR3 protein: CASSRGTEGETQYF
CDR3 DNA: TGTGCCAGCAGCCGAGGGACAGAAGGAGAGACCCAGTACTTC

J gene: TRBJ1-1
clone size: .
D gene: TRBD1
V gene: TRBV5-1
CDR3 protein: CASSASDRGREAFF
CDR3 DNA: TGCGCCAGCAGCGCCTCGGACAGGGGGCGCGAAGCTTTCTTT

J gene: TRBJ1-1
clone size: many
D gene: .
V gene: TRBV29-1
CDR3 protein: CSDTTQGMFAFF
CDR3 DNA: TGCAGCGATACTACACAGGGAATGTTTGCTTTCTTT

J gene: TRBJ1-6
clone size: many
D gene: .
V gene: TRBV28
CDR3 protein: CASRRRTSSYNSPLHF
CDR3 DNA: TGTGCCAGCAGGAGGAGGACAAGCTCCTATAATTCACCCCTCCACTTT

J gene: TRBJ1-5
clone size: few
D gene: .
V gene: TRBV30
CDR3 protein: CAWSVGLSQPQHF
CDR3 DNA: TGTGCCTGGAGCGTCGGCCTCTCTCAGCCCCAGCATTTT

J gene: TRBJ1-6
clone size: .
D gene: .
V gene: TRBV20-1
CDR3 protein: CSARVGASSPLHF
CDR3 DNA: TGCAGTGCTAGAGTAGGGGCTAGTTCACCCCTCCACTTT

J gene: TRBJ2-7
clone size: many
D gene: .
V gene: TRBV27
CDR3 protein: CASSFWGAEQYF
CDR3 DNA: TGTGCCAGCAGTTTTTGGGGAGCCGAGCAGTACTTC

J gene: TRBJ1-1
clone size: few
D gene: .
V gene: TRBV3-1
CDR3 protein: CASSRGSYTEAFF
CDR3 DNA: TGTGCCAGCAGCCGAGGGAGTTACACTGAAGCTTTCTTT

J gene: TRBJ2-3
clone size: .
D gene: TRBD1
V gene: TRBV20-1
CDR3 protein: CSALSGQGSTDTQYF
CDR3 DNA: TGCAGTGCTCTCTCAGGACAGGGGAGCACAGATACGCAGTATTTT

J gene: TRBJ2-7
clone size: many
D gene: .
V gene: TRBV29-1
CDR3 protein: CSVVGEGGDEQYF
CDR3 DNA: TGCAGCGTTGTAGGGGAGGGGGGCGACGAGCAGTACTTC